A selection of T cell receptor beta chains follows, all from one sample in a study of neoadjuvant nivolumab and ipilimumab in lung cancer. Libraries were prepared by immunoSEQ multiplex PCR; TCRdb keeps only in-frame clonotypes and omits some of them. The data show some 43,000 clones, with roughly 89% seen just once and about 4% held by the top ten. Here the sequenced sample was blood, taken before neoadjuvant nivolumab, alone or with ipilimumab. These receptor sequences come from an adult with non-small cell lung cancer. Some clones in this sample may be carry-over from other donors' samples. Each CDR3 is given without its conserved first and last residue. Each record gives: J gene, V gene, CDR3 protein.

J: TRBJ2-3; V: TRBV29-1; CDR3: SVEQLAAGGTDTQY
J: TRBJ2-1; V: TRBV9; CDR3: ASNRGGSGINEQF
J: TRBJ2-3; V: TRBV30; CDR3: AWSPGVAEGQTQY
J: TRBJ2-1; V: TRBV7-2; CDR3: ASSTNPSSYNEQF
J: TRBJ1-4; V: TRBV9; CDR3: ASSVGSGEKLF
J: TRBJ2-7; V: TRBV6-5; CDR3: ASSHDRGAYEQY
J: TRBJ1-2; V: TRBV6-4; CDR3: ASSSDRQSTGYT
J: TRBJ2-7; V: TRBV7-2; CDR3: ASSSTYEQY
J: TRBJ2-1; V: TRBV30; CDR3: AWSVGSGSYNEQF
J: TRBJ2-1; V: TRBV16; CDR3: ASSSRGGLGEQF
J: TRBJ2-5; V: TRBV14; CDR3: ASSPWDRGQETQY
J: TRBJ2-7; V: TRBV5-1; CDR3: ASSGGQGRHEQY
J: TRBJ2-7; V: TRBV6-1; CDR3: ASTLGGSSYEQY
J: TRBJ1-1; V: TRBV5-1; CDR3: ASSFGPQNTEAF
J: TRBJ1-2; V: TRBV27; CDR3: ASSKGGHNGYT
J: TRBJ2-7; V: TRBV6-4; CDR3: ASSERGTGGYEQY
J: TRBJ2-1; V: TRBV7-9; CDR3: ASSPGTGGINEQF
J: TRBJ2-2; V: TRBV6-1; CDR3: ASSESPLTGELF
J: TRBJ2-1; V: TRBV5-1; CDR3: ASTPTSGSYNEQF
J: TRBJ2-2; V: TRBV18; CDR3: ASSRTKGGIGELF
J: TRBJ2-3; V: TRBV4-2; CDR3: ASSPVGTPSDTQY
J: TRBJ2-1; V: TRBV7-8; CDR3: ASSLGHVTSSYNEQF
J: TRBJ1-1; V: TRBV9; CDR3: ASSVGFGTEAF
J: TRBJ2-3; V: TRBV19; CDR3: ASSIAGSGTDTQY
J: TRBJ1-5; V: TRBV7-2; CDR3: ASSQGQGALNQPQH
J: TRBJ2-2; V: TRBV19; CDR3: ASSIRQIGELF
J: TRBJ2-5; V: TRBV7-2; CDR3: ASSYQETQY
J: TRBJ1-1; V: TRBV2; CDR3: ASSGSARQGKAF
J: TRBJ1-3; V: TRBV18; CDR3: ASSEGNSGNTIY
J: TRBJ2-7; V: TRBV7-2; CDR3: ASSPRLAEGSYEQY
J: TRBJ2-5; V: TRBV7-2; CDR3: ASSLGLAGETQY
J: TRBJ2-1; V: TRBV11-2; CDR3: ASSLVARERGEQF
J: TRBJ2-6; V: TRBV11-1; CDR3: ASSFSSGSSGANVLT
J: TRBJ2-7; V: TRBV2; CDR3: ASTGLAGGGEQY
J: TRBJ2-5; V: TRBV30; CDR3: AWYTTGGQTQY
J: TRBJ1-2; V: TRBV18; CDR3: ASSDRGPSYGYT
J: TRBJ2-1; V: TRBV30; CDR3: ALQGEQSYNEQF
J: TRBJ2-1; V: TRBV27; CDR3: ASTISGGNSYNEQF
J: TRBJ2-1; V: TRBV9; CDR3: ASSVQPLAGESNEQF
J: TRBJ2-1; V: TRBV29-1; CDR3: SVASGRSSYNEQF
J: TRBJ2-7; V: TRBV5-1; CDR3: ASSLRRTDEQY
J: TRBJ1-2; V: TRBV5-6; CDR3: ASSLNRQGGGYT
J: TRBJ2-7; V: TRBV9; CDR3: ASSVGGGGYEQY
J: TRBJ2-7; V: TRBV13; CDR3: ASSMGLGEQY
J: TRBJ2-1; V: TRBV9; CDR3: ASSPRTNANEQF